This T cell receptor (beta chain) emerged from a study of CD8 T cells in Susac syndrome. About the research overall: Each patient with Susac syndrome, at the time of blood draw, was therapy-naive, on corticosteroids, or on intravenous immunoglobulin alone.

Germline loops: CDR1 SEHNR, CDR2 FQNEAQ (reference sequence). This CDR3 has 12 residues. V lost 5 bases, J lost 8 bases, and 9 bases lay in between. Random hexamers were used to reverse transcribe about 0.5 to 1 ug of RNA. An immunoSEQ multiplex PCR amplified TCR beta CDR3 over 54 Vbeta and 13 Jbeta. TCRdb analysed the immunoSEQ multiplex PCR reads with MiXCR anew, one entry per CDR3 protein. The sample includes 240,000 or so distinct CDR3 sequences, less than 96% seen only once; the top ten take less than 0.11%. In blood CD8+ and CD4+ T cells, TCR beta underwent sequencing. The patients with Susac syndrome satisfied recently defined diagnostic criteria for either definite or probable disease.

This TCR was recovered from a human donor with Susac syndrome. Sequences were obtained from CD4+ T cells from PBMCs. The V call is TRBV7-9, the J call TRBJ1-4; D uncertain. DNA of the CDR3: TGTGCCAGCAGCAGAGCGGGAGAAAAACTGTTTTTT. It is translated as CASSRAGEKLFF.